These T cell receptor beta chains were read from a single sample in a study of T cells after yellow fever vaccination. In TCRdb, the 5' RACE reads were re-called with MiXCR into one record per CDR3 protein. Counted here are a few hundred thousand distinct CDR3 sequences, roughly a sixth occurring once; the ten biggest clones make up about 18%. The source was PBMCs, collected about 5 days after the first yellow fever vaccination. These receptor sequences come from a man aged 18 to 35 who received the YFV17D yellow fever vaccine. Both conserved end residues are part of each CDR3. The D gene is left open where the match is weak. Clone sizes are given selectively: once, few, many, or a class where the clone is expanded.

size: NA; V: TRBV4-2; J: TRBJ1-1; D: NA; CDR3: CASSQGVPGAAFF; DNA: TGTGCCAGCAGCCAAGGCGTCCCCGGGGCAGCTTTCTTT
size: NA; V: TRBV7-9; J: TRBJ2-7; D: NA; CDR3: CASSLQGPHHPYEQYF; DNA: TGTGCCAGCAGCTTGCAGGGGCCCCACCATCCCTACGAGCAGTACTTC
size: NA; V: TRBV10-3; J: TRBJ1-4; D: NA; CDR3: CATSSGTGYEKLFF; DNA: TGTGCCACCTCTTCAGGGACTGGGTATGAAAAACTGTTTTTT
size: many; V: TRBV7-2; J: TRBJ1-2; D: TRBD1; CDR3: CASSSLGQNYGYTF; DNA: TGTGCCAGCAGCTCACTGGGACAGAACTATGGCTACACCTTC
size: NA; V: TRBV20-1; J: TRBJ2-5; D: NA; CDR3: CSARDMITGETQYF; DNA: TGCAGTGCTAGAGACATGATCACAGGAGAGACCCAGTACTTC
size: NA; V: TRBV7-9; J: TRBJ2-5; D: NA; CDR3: CASSLGLPETQYF; DNA: TGTGCCAGCAGCTTAGGACTCCCGGAGACCCAGTACTTC
size: few; V: TRBV12-3/TRBV12-4; J: TRBJ2-5; D: TRBD1; CDR3: CASSPGQVGRETQYF; DNA: TGTGCCAGCAGCCCGGGACAGGTTGGTAGAGAGACCCAGTACTTC
size: NA; V: TRBV5-8; J: TRBJ2-2; D: NA; CDR3: CASSSARTENTGELFF; DNA: TGTGCCAGCAGCTCGGCGCGGACAGAGAACACCGGGGAGCTGTTTTTT
size: NA; V: TRBV2; J: TRBJ2-3; D: NA; CDR3: CASSEVKKSTDTQYF; DNA: TGTGCCAGCAGTGAAGTAAAGAAAAGTACAGATACGCAGTATTTT
size: NA; V: TRBV6-1; J: TRBJ2-3; D: NA; CDR3: CASRAYGGLSTDTQYF; DNA: TGTGCCAGCAGAGCGTACGGGGGCCTTAGCACAGATACGCAGTATTTT
size: NA; V: TRBV28; J: TRBJ1-2; D: NA; CDR3: CASSLGEGGYTF; DNA: TGTGCCAGCAGCTTGGGGGAAGGTGGCTACACCTTC
size: few; V: TRBV9; J: TRBJ2-2; D: NA; CDR3: CASSVEGGYTGELFF; DNA: TGTGCCAGCAGCGTAGAGGGGGGTTACACCGGGGAGCTGTTTTTT
size: few; V: TRBV5-4; J: TRBJ1-4; D: TRBD1; CDR3: CASSLGNRGVEKLFF; DNA: TGTGCCAGCAGCTTGGGAAACAGGGGTGTTGAAAAACTGTTTTTT
size: NA; V: TRBV7-2; J: TRBJ1-6; D: TRBD1; CDR3: CASSQGAGSPLHF; DNA: TGTGCCAGCAGCCAGGGGGCAGGATCACCCCTCCACTTT
size: many; V: TRBV7-6; J: TRBJ1-3; D: NA; CDR3: CASSSYSGNTIYF; DNA: TGTGCCAGCAGCTCTTACTCTGGAAACACCATATATTTT
size: NA; V: TRBV28; J: TRBJ2-2; D: NA; CDR3: CASRLRPGELFF; DNA: TGTGCCAGCAGGCTCCGCCCTGGGGAGCTGTTTTTT
size: NA; V: TRBV30; J: TRBJ1-5; D: NA; CDR3: CAWSRLRGPQHF; DNA: TGTGCCTGGAGCAGGCTACGAGGGCCCCAGCATTTT
size: NA; V: TRBV20-1; J: TRBJ1-4; D: TRBD1; CDR3: CSARRGTGIEKLFF; DNA: TGCAGTGCTCGACGGGGGACAGGGATCGAAAAACTGTTTTTT
size: few; V: TRBV20-1; J: TRBJ1-1; D: NA; CDR3: CSAERSNTEAFF; DNA: TGCAGTGCGGAACGAAGTAACACTGAAGCTTTCTTT
size: many; V: TRBV5-4; J: TRBJ2-1; D: NA; CDR3: CASSFQGSDEQFF; DNA: TGTGCCAGCAGCTTTCAGGGCTCCGATGAGCAGTTCTTC
size: NA; V: TRBV11-2; J: TRBJ1-5; D: NA; CDR3: CASSLVQGRNQPQHF; DNA: TGTGCCAGCAGCTTAGTTCAGGGACGGAATCAGCCCCAGCATTTT
size: NA; V: TRBV6-5; J: TRBJ1-1; D: NA; CDR3: CASRLGAEAFF; DNA: TGTGCCAGCAGACTGGGGGCTGAAGCTTTCTTT
size: few; V: TRBV7-2; J: TRBJ2-1; D: NA; CDR3: CASSFQVGEQFF; DNA: TGTGCCAGCAGCTTTCAGGTTGGTGAGCAGTTCTTC
size: NA; V: TRBV12-3/TRBV12-4; J: TRBJ2-2; D: NA; CDR3: CASRPGQITGELFF; DNA: TGTGCCAGCAGACCAGGACAGATCACCGGGGAGCTGTTTTTT
size: NA; V: TRBV15; J: TRBJ1-1; D: NA; CDR3: CATGAENTEAFF; DNA: TGTGCCACCGGAGCGGAGAACACTGAAGCTTTCTTT
size: NA; V: TRBV2; J: TRBJ1-6; D: NA; CDR3: CASSDGSSYNSPLHF; DNA: TGTGCCAGCAGTGATGGCAGCTCCTATAATTCACCCCTCCACTTT
size: NA; V: TRBV20-1; J: TRBJ1-1; D: NA; CDR3: CSAKPTGRTEAFF; DNA: TGCAGTGCAAAACCTACAGGGCGAACTGAAGCTTTCTTT
size: NA; V: TRBV12-3/TRBV12-4; J: TRBJ1-5; D: NA; CDR3: CASSFRVPGTLSGQPQHF; DNA: TGTGCCAGCAGTTTTCGGGTTCCGGGGACCCTAAGTGGACAGCCCCAGCATTTT
size: many; V: TRBV5-1; J: TRBJ2-2; D: TRBD2; CDR3: CASSFLAGFNTGELFF; DNA: TGCGCCAGCAGCTTCCTAGCGGGGTTCAACACCGGGGAGCTGTTTTTT
size: few; V: TRBV12-3/TRBV12-4; J: TRBJ2-3; D: NA; CDR3: CASRILRIPTQYF; DNA: TGTGCCAGCAGGATATTAAGGATCCCTACGCAGTATTTT
size: few; V: TRBV4-2; J: TRBJ2-1; D: TRBD2; CDR3: CASSHRPLLAGINEQFF; DNA: TGTGCCAGCAGCCACCGCCCGCTGCTAGCGGGGATCAATGAGCAGTTCTTC
size: many; V: TRBV7-2; J: TRBJ2-5; D: NA; CDR3: CASSLKQETQYF; DNA: TGTGCCAGCAGCTTAAAACAAGAGACCCAGTACTTC
size: few; V: TRBV2; J: TRBJ2-3; D: NA; CDR3: CASELGDTQYF; DNA: TGTGCCAGCGAATTGGGAGATACGCAGTATTTT
size: few; V: TRBV7-2; J: TRBJ2-4; D: NA; CDR3: CASSSGPAVQYF; DNA: TGTGCCAGCAGCTCCGGACCCGCCGTTCAGTACTTC
size: few; V: TRBV27; J: TRBJ1-6; D: NA; CDR3: CASSLSGANSPLHF; DNA: TGTGCCAGCAGTTTATCGGGGGCCAATTCACCCCTCCACTTT
size: NA; V: TRBV10-2; J: TRBJ2-7; D: TRBD2; CDR3: CASSVLGGGKSYEQYF; DNA: TGCGCCAGCAGTGTACTCGGGGGGGGTAAATCCTACGAGCAGTACTTC
size: NA; V: TRBV7-2; J: TRBJ1-6; D: TRBD1; CDR3: CASSLETGTNSPLHF; DNA: TGTGCCAGCAGCTTAGAGACAGGGACCAATTCACCCCTCCACTTT
size: few; V: TRBV7-9; J: TRBJ1-1; D: NA; CDR3: CASSLDQNTEAFF; DNA: TGTGCCAGCAGCTTAGATCAGAACACTGAAGCTTTCTTT
size: NA; V: TRBV29-1; J: TRBJ1-2; D: NA; CDR3: CSSQRASPNYGYTF; DNA: TGCAGCTCCCAAAGGGCCAGCCCAAACTATGGCTACACCTTC